This T cell receptor (beta chain) was obtained from a study of blood T cell repertoires in COVID-19. The method was immunoSEQ multiplex PCR; TCRdb's version includes in-frame clones alone and lacks a portion of them. The sample comprises 85,000 to 120,000 clones, 70% to 85% of which are singletons, and 11% to 15% rests with the top ten. V was pared by 9 bases and J by 7 bases, with 24 bases between. Germline V gene data show CDR1 as SNHLY and CDR2 as FYNNEI. This CDR3 spans 15 amino acids. This receptor was identified in a woman aged 55-69 years with acute or convalescent COVID-19. Sequenced input: peripheral blood. The genes are TRBV2 and TRBJ1-2; possibly TRBD1 for D (6 bases). CDR3 DNA: TGTGCCAGAGGGGGAGGGACCCCCATCGGTTTTGGCTACACCTTC. It translates to CARGGGTPIGFGYTF.